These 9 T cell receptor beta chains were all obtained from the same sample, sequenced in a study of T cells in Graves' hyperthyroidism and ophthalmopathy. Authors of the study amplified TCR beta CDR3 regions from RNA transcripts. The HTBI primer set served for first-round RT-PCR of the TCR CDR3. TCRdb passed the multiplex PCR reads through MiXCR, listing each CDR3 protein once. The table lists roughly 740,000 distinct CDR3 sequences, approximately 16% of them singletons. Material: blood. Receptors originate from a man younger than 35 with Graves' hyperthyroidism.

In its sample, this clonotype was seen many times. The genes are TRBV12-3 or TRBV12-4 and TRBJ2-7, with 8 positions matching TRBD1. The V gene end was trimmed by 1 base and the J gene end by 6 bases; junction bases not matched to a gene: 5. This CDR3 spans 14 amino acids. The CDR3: CASSLGQGAIEQYF. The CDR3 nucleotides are TGTGCCAGCAGTTTAGGGCAGGGGGCCATCGAGCAGTACTTC.

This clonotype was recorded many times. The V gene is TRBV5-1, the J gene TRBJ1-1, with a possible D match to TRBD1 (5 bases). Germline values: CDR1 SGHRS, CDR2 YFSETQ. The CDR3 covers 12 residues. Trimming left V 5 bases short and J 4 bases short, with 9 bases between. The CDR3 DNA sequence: TGCGCCAGCAGTGGTGGGGGCACTGAAGCTTTCTTT. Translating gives CASSGGGTEAFF.

CDR3 residues: CASSLAPRLPLREQFF. The CDR3 DNA reads as TGTGCCAGCAGCTTAGCGCCAAGACTACCCCTCCGTGAGCAGTTCTTC. This chain joins TRBV7-9 and TRBJ2-1; D is possibly TRBD2 (5 bases). CDR1 and CDR2 from the germline V gene are SEHNR and FQNEAQ (reference sequence). The V gene lost 0 bases and the J gene lost 9 bases, with 18 bases spanning the gap. This CDR3 spans 16 amino acids. The variable domain in full, completed from reference TRBV7-9 and TRBJ2-1, reads DTGVSQNPRHKITKRGQNVTFRCDPISEHNRLYWYRQTLGQGPEFLTYFQNEAQLEKSRLLSDRFSAERPKGSFSTLEIQRTEQGDSAMYLCASSLAPRLPLREQFFGPGTRLTVL.

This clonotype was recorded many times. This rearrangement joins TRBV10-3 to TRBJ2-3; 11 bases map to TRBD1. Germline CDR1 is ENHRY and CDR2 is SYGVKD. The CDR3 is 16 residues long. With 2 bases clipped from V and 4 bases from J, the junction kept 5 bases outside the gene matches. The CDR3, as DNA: TGTGCCATCAGTGAGACCCCGGGACAGGGGGCAGATACGCAGTATTTT. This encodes CAISETPGQGADTQYF.

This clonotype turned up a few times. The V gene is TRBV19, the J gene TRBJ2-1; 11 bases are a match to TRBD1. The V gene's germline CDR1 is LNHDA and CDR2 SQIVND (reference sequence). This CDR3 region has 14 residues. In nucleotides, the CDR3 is TGTGCAGTAAGAGGGGACAGGGGGGACAATGAGCAGTTCTTC. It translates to CAVRGDRGDNEQFF.

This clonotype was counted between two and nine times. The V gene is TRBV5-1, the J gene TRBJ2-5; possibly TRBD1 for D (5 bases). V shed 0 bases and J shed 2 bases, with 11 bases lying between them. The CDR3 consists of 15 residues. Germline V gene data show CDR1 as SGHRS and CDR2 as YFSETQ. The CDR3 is CASSLGVGQQETQYF. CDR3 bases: TGCGCCAGCAGCTTGGGGGTCGGACAACAAGAGACCCAGTACTTC.

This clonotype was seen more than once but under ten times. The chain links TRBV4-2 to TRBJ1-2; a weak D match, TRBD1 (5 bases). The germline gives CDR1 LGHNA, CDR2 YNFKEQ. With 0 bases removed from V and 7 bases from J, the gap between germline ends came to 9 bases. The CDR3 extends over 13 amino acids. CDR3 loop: CASSQDAGPGYTF. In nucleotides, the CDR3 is TGTGCCAGCAGCCAAGACGCAGGGCCTGGCTACACCTTC.

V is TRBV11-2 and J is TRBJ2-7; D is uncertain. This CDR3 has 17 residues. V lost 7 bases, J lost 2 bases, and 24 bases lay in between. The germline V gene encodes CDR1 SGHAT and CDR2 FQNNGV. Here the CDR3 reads CASNRTYSVSFPYEQYF. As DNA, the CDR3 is TGTGCCAGCAACCGAACCTACAGCGTATCTTTCCCCTACGAGCAGTACTTC.

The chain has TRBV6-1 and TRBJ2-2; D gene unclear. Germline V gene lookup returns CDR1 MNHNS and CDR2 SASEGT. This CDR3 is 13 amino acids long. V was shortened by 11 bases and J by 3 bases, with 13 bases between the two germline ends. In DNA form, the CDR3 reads TGTGCCCACTCGGTCTCGGACACCGGGGAGCTGTTTTTT. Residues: CAHSVSDTGELFF.